These T cell receptor beta chains were read from a single sample in a study of T cell repertoires in cytomegalovirus infection. One entry per CDR3 protein, called by TCRdb with MiXCR from the reads. The data contain fewer than 350,000 distinct CDR3 sequences, 17% of them singletons. The sequenced sample consisted of PBMCs. The receptors derive from a human donor in good health (CMV status not recorded). Some clones in this sample may be carry-over from other donors' samples. Each CDR3 is given with its conserved first and last residue. The order of the fields is J gene, V gene, D gene, clone size, CDR3 protein, CDR3 DNA. The D gene is left open where the match is weak. Clone size is given for some rows only: seen once, a few or many times, or a class if the clone is expanded.

>TRBJ2-7|TRBV10-3|TRBD2|many
CAISESITGGEQYF
TGTGCCATCAGTGAGTCTATTACGGGGGGAGAGCAGTACTTC
>TRBJ1-3|TRBV20-1|-|-
CSASLPPGDSGNTIYF
TGCAGTGCTAGTCTGCCCCCAGGGGACTCTGGAAACACCATATATTTT
>TRBJ2-1|TRBV7-9|-|many
CASTPRSGLDEQFF
TGTGCCAGCACGCCCCGCTCGGGGTTGGATGAGCAGTTCTTC
>TRBJ2-7|TRBV4-1|-|-
CASSQVSGTGYEQYF
TGCGCCAGCAGCCAAGTGTCGGGGACCGGCTACGAGCAGTACTTC
>TRBJ1-5|TRBV20-1|-|few
CSAVGGGQPQHF
TGCAGTGCTGTCGGGGGGGGTCAGCCCCAGCATTTT
>TRBJ1-1|TRBV3-1|-|-
CASSQALNTEAFF
TGTGCCAGCAGCCAAGCTTTGAACACTGAAGCTTTCTTT
>TRBJ2-5|TRBV12-3/TRBV12-4|-|-
CASSFGERLPHETQYF
TGTGCCAGCAGTTTTGGAGAACGACTACCCCATGAGACCCAGTACTTC
>TRBJ1-1|TRBV28|-|few
CASSLRAGNTEAFF
TGTGCCAGCAGTTTAAGAGCAGGGAACACTGAAGCTTTCTTT
>TRBJ2-3|TRBV12-3/TRBV12-4|-|many
CASSFGVPPDTQYF
TGTGCCAGCAGTTTTGGGGTTCCCCCAGATACGCAGTATTTT
>TRBJ2-7|TRBV12-3/TRBV12-4|TRBD1|many
CASSRRGQGAGEQYF
TGTGCCAGCAGTCGACGGGGACAGGGGGCAGGTGAGCAGTACTTC
>TRBJ2-3|TRBV29-1|TRBD1|-
CSVDHGQDLTQYF
TGCAGCGTTGACCATGGACAGGATTTGACGCAGTATTTT
>TRBJ2-2|TRBV7-2|-|few
CASSQIRTANTGELFF
TGTGCCAGCAGCCAAATACGGACAGCGAACACCGGGGAGCTGTTTTTT
>TRBJ2-7|TRBV5-1|-|-
CASSLAGDSLLSYEQYF
TGCGCCAGCAGCTTGGCCGGTGACAGCCTTCTCTCCTACGAGCAGTACTTC
>TRBJ1-5|TRBV7-8|-|many
CASSLAGIQPQHF
TGTGCCAGCAGCTTAGCAGGGATTCAGCCCCAGCATTTT
>TRBJ2-5|TRBV7-2|-|many
CASSFRYMGETQYF
TGTGCCAGCAGCTTTCGTTATATGGGAGAGACCCAGTACTTC
>TRBJ2-2|TRBV4-2|-|few
CASSQDDWTGRDTGELFF
TGTGCCAGCAGCCAAGATGACTGGACAGGGAGGGACACCGGGGAGCTGTTTTTT
>TRBJ2-5|TRBV28|TRBD1|-
CASGTGAGETQYF
TGTGCCAGCGGGACAGGGGCGGGAGAGACCCAGTACTTC
>TRBJ1-1|TRBV5-1|TRBD1|once
CASFRDRGNTEAFF
TGCGCCAGCTTCCGGGACAGGGGGAACACTGAAGCTTTCTTT
>TRBJ2-3|TRBV25-1|TRBD1|-
CASSGWDRRNTDTQYF
TGTGCCAGCAGTGGATGGGACAGGCGGAACACAGATACGCAGTATTTT
>TRBJ1-1|TRBV12-3/TRBV12-4|-|many
CASSLNRAMNTEAFF
TGTGCCAGCAGTCTAAACAGGGCGATGAACACTGAAGCTTTCTTT
>TRBJ1-1|TRBV20-1|-|few
CSARDSQGEAFF
TGCAGTGCTAGAGATAGTCAGGGAGAAGCTTTCTTT
>TRBJ2-1|TRBV28|-|few
CASGDVSYNEQFF
TGTGCCAGTGGAGATGTGTCCTACAATGAGCAGTTCTTC
>TRBJ1-1|TRBV5-1|-|few
CASSLEVRQLNTEAFF
TGCGCCAGCAGCTTGGAAGTGAGGCAGTTGAACACTGAAGCTTTCTTT
>TRBJ2-7|TRBV18|-|-
CASSPPRGTNEQYF
TGTGCCAGCTCACCTCCGAGGGGCACCAACGAGCAGTACTTC
>TRBJ2-7|TRBV6-5|-|few
CASSYSVGGAYEQYF
TGTGCCAGCAGTTACTCGGTAGGGGGAGCCTACGAGCAGTACTTC
>TRBJ1-4|TRBV6-5|TRBD1|-
CASRRIGITGAVANEKLFF
TGTGCCAGCAGACGGATCGGAATTACAGGGGCGGTGGCTAATGAAAAACTGTTTTTT
>TRBJ1-1|TRBV5-5|-|many
CASSFFADGRVRTEAFF
TGTGCCAGCAGCTTTTTTGCAGATGGCAGGGTGAGGACTGAAGCTTTCTTT
>TRBJ1-4|TRBV4-1|TRBD1|once
CASSQEDRPPEKLFF
TGCGCCAGCAGCCAAGAGGACAGGCCACCCGAAAAACTGTTTTTT
>TRBJ1-2|TRBV12-3/TRBV12-4|-|-
CASSLGSSNYGYTF
TGTGCCAGCAGTTTGGGCAGCTCTAACTATGGCTACACCTTC
>TRBJ2-7|TRBV2|-|many
CASIYAAGSEQYF
TGTGCCAGCATCTACGCGGCGGGCTCCGAGCAGTACTTC
>TRBJ1-2|TRBV7-6|TRBD1|-
CASSPSGTAQFTF
TGTGCCAGCAGCCCCTCCGGGACAGCCCAATTCACCTTC
>TRBJ2-7|TRBV7-2|-|many
CASSLGQRLGEQYF
TGTGCCAGCAGCTTAGGACAGCGTTTGGGTGAGCAGTACTTC
>TRBJ1-4|TRBV7-9|-|-
CASSLNGQYEKLFF
TGTGCCAGCAGCCTAAACGGACAGTACGAAAAACTGTTTTTT
>TRBJ2-1|TRBV20-1|TRBD2|few
CSHRRAGAEQFF
TGCAGCCATCGCAGAGCGGGGGCCGAGCAGTTCTTC
>TRBJ1-4|TRBV12-3/TRBV12-4|-|-
CASSLNRAEKLFF
TGTGCCAGCAGTTTAAACAGGGCAGAAAAACTGTTTTTT
>TRBJ2-3|TRBV4-3|TRBD2|many
CASSQSITSGGLTDTQYF
TGCGCCAGCAGCCAGAGCATTACTAGCGGGGGTCTCACAGATACGCAGTATTTT
>TRBJ1-3|TRBV7-8|TRBD1|many
CASSAARDSGNTIYF
TGTGCCAGCAGCGCCGCTCGGGACAGCGGAAACACCATATATTTT
>TRBJ1-2|TRBV7-9|TRBD1|-
CASSFGAGTGKGYTF
TGTGCCAGCAGCTTTGGCGCCGGGACAGGGAAGGGCTACACCTTC
>TRBJ1-5|TRBV12-3/TRBV12-4|-|-
CASSPGARGYSNQPQHF
TGTGCCAGCAGCCCAGGGGCCCGGGGGTATAGCAATCAGCCCCAGCATTTT
>TRBJ2-7|TRBV7-3|-|-
CASSFSSPKTSSYEQYF
TGTGCCAGCAGCTTCAGCTCCCCTAAAACGAGCTCCTACGAGCAGTACTTC
>TRBJ1-1|TRBV20-1|-|few
CSAEELGRGGTEAFF
TGCAGTGCGGAAGAACTGGGGAGGGGTGGCACTGAAGCTTTCTTT
>TRBJ2-7|TRBV3-1|-|-
CASSQRGYYEQYF
TGTGCCAGCAGCCAAAGAGGGTACTACGAGCAGTACTTC
>TRBJ2-4|TRBV6-2/TRBV6-3|-|few
CASSYFFGSKNIQYF
TGTGCCAGCAGTTACTTTTTTGGCAGCAAAAACATTCAGTACTTC
>TRBJ1-6|TRBV5-1|-|-
CASSPSVGLNSPLHF
TGCGCCAGCAGCCCGTCGGTTGGGCTTAATTCACCCCTCCACTTT
>TRBJ2-3|TRBV5-6|TRBD2|-
CASSGSGGTDTQYF
TGTGCCAGCAGCGGGAGCGGGGGCACAGATACGCAGTATTTT
>TRBJ2-3|TRBV20-1|TRBD1|-
CSARPGLGQGDTDTQYF
TGCAGTGCTAGACCTGGACTGGGACAGGGGGACACAGATACGCAGTATTTT
>TRBJ1-5|TRBV7-2|TRBD1|-
CASSLGQGASQPQHF
TGTGCCAGCAGCCTCGGACAGGGGGCCAGTCAGCCCCAGCATTTT
>TRBJ2-3|TRBV6-5|-|many
CASSYSLSTDTQYF
TGTGCCAGCAGTTATAGTTTGAGCACAGATACGCAGTATTTT
>TRBJ2-1|TRBV4-3|TRBD1|many
CASSQGTGGDEQFF
TGCGCCAGCAGCCAAGGGACAGGGGGCGATGAGCAGTTCTTC
>TRBJ2-2|TRBV6-1|-|-
CASSERTDYLGELFF
TGTGCCAGCAGTGAAAGGACCGACTATTTAGGGGAGCTGTTTTTT
>TRBJ2-5|TRBV7-3|-|many
CASSAGPKETQYF
TGTGCCAGCAGTGCCGGGCCAAAAGAGACCCAGTACTTC
>TRBJ2-4|TRBV7-9|TRBD1|-
CASTTGLGVDIQYF
TGTGCCAGCACGACAGGGTTGGGAGTAGACATTCAGTACTTC